What follows are 19 T cell receptor beta chains derived from one specimen sequenced in a study of cytomegalovirus exposure and HLA in healthy donors. Primers: 60 Vbeta forward and 13 Jbeta reverse. TCRdb's table, derived via immunoSEQ multiplex PCR, lists solely in-frame clones and lacks some. Seen here are hundreds of thousands of clones, about 70% observed once, and the top ten hold 2.5% to 3%. The sequenced sample was PBMCs. Every receptor here comes from a man between 40 and 49 years old in good health and CMV-seropositive.

V gene TRBV5-4 combines with J gene TRBJ2-1, with 9 bases aligning to TRBD2. Germline trimming cut 5 bases from V and 3 bases from J; bases unmatched to any gene: 6. The CDR3 consists of 15 residues. Germline lookup yields CDR1 SGHNT and CDR2 YYREEE (reference sequence). CDR3 in DNA: TGTGCCAGCAGGGTGACTAGCGGTTACTACAATGAGCAGTTCTTC. Its protein is CASRVTSGYYNEQFF.

This clone was counted a few times. The rearrangement uses TRBV19 and TRBJ1-4, with 7 nucleotides matching TRBD1. The CDR3 length is 16 residues. Germline CDR1 LNHDA, CDR2 SQIVND (reference sequence). Losses at the gene ends were 5 bases for V and 4 bases for J; bases not matched to a gene: 10. The CDR3 region is CASSPRHRGGNEKLFF. The CDR3 DNA sequence: TGTGCCAGTAGTCCCCGCCACAGGGGCGGTAATGAAAAACTGTTTTTT. The complete variable domain, with remaining parts taken from reference TRBV19 and TRBJ1-4, reads DGGITQSPKYLFRKEGQNVTLSCEQNLNHDAMYWYRQDPGQGLRLIYYSQIVNDFQKGDIAEGYSVSREKKESFPLTVTSAQKNPTAFYLCASSPRHRGGNEKLFFGSGTQLSVL.

This clone has just one count. This chain links TRBV5-1 with TRBJ2-3; 8 bases are shared with TRBD1. Unmatched junction bases numbered 3, after V lost 0 bases and J lost 0 bases. Germline CDR1 is SGHRS and CDR2 is YFSETQ. This CDR3 is built from 16 residues. The CDR3 region has the DNA TGCGCCAGCAGCTTGGGGGACAGGATAAGCACAGATACGCAGTATTTT. The encoded protein is CASSLGDRISTDTQYF.

This clone was seen more than once but under ten times. A read error may produce the germline difference seen at one junction end. The chain joins TRBV7-9 to TRBJ1-2; 7 positions match TRBD1. Germline assignment: CDR1 SEHNR and CDR2 FQNEAQ (reference sequence). The CDR3 length is 17 residues. The CDR3 bases are TGTTCCAGCAGCAAGTACGGGACAGACCGCACTAACTATGGCTACACCTTC. This gives the protein CSSSKYGTDRTNYGYTF.

The CDR3 spells CASSPGGRNPTADYGYTF. CDR3 nucleotides: TGTGCCAGCAGCCCAGGGGGTAGGAACCCCACCGCGGACTATGGCTACACCTTC. The chain couples TRBV7-8 to TRBJ1-2; TRBD1 matches 7 bases. CDR3 length equals 18 residues. Germline CDR1 and CDR2: SGHVS and FQNEAQ. V was clipped by 5 bases and J by 3 bases; unmatched bases: 18.

The chain carries TRBV2 and TRBJ2-5, with TRBD1 matching over 7 bases. CDR3 length equals 16 residues. V gave up 2 bases and J gave up 4 bases; unmatched junction bases: 10. Germline-derived CDR1 and CDR2 are SNHLY and FYNNEI. The CDR3 loop is CASSELTGKGAETQYF. In DNA form, the CDR3 reads TGTGCCAGCAGTGAATTGACAGGGAAGGGCGCAGAGACCCAGTACTTC.

V usage is TRBV19 and J usage is TRBJ1-6, with D perhaps TRBD1 (5 bases). The germline V and J ends were trimmed by 8 bases and 2 bases, with 16 bases remaining between them. The CDR3 extends over 16 amino acids. Germline lookup yields CDR1 LNHDA and CDR2 SQIVND (reference sequence). The CDR3 coding sequence is TGTGCCAGTGGGGGACCGGGGGGACCCTATAATTCACCCCTCCACTTT. Its protein product is CASGGPGGPYNSPLHF.

The count of this clone is one. The chain recombines TRBV18 with TRBJ2-7; possible D gene TRBD2, 6 bases. The germline CDR1 and CDR2 sequences are KGHSH and LQKENI. Between the trimmed V and J ends, which lost 3 bases and 3 bases, there was a span of 12 bases. CDR3 length equals 14 residues. For the CDR3, the DNA is TGTGCCAGCTCACCGGGACTGGCCGACTACGAGCAGTACTTC. Protein product: CASSPGLADYEQYF.

There are a few counts of this clone. Here the CDR3 reads CASSLGQGPTNTGELFF. The DNA of the CDR3 is TGTGCCAGCAGCTTGGGACAGGGGCCTACGAACACCGGGGAGCTGTTTTTT. This rearrangement joins TRBV7-8 to TRBJ2-2; 10 bases agree with TRBD1. V was pared by 3 bases and J by 0 bases, with 4 bases of the junction left unmatched. This CDR3 has 17 amino acids. Germline lookup yields CDR1 SGHVS and CDR2 FQNEAQ.

V gene TRBV27 combines with J gene TRBJ2-1; 11 bases align to TRBD2. Germline V gives CDR1 MNHEY, CDR2 SMNVEV (reference sequence). The junction had 5 bases not matched to a gene; V was cut back by 5 bases and J by 5 bases. This CDR3 contains 15 residues. Here the CDR3 DNA reads TGTGCCAGCAGTCTGACTAGCGGGGATAACAATGAGCAGTTCTTC. This sequence encodes CASSLTSGDNNEQFF.

The chain links TRBV5-1 to TRBJ2-7, with 7 bases matching TRBD1. Germline V lookup: CDR1 SGHRS, CDR2 YFSETQ. With 3 bases clipped from V and 3 bases from J, the junction kept 6 bases outside the gene matches. This CDR3 comprises 14 residues. The CDR3 region has the DNA TGCGCCAGCAGCTCTACAGGGGACGGCTACGAGCAGTACTTC. Translating gives CASSSTGDGYEQYF.

This sequence joins TRBV19 and TRBJ2-7; D is undetermined. Germline CDR1 is LNHDA and CDR2 is SQIVND (reference sequence). V was shortened by 3 bases and J by 0 bases, with 12 bases between the two germline ends. CDR3 length: 15 residues. CDR3 in DNA: TGTGCCAGTAGTATTGGAGAGCAAAGCTCCTACGAGCAGTACTTC. As protein: CASSIGEQSSYEQYF.

The chain employs TRBV19 and TRBJ1-5; no definite D call. Trimming removed 5 bases from V and 0 bases from J, with 8 bases in between. The length of the CDR3 is 14 residues. In germline, CDR1 is LNHDA, CDR2 SQIVND (reference sequence). DNA for the CDR3: TGTGCCAGTAGTCTCCTATATAGCAATCAGCCCCAGCATTTT. Its protein product is CASSLLYSNQPQHF. The full variable domain, completed using reference TRBV19 and TRBJ1-5, is DGGITQSPKYLFRKEGQNVTLSCEQNLNHDAMYWYRQDPGQGLRLIYYSQIVNDFQKGDIAEGYSVSREKKESFPLTVTSAQKNPTAFYLCASSLLYSNQPQHFGDGTRLSIL.

J is TRBJ2-1 and V is TRBV5-1, with 10 positions matching TRBD1. CDR3 length: 16 amino acids. Germline V gene lookup returns CDR1 SGHRS and CDR2 YFSETQ. With 2 bases clipped from V and 5 bases from J, the junction kept 7 bases outside the gene matches. In DNA form, the CDR3 reads TGCGCCAGCAGCTTCCCCCGGGACAGGGGAGACAATGAGCAGTTCTTC. The encoded protein is CASSFPRDRGDNEQFF.

The gene calls are TRBV19 and TRBJ2-7, with a possible D match to TRBD1 (6 bases). The CDR3 extends over 14 amino acids. V was shortened by 4 bases and J by 3 bases, with 13 bases between the two germline ends. CDR1 is LNHDA and CDR2 is SQIVND in the germline V gene (reference sequence). The CDR3: CASSNRQALYEQYF. Written as DNA, the CDR3 is TGTGCCAGTAGTAATCGACAGGCCCTCTACGAGCAGTACTTC.

The CDR3 DNA sequence: TGTGCCAGCAGTGCGACAGGCGTAAACACCGGGGAGCTGTTTTTT. As protein: CASSATGVNTGELFF. V gene TRBV6-1 combines with J gene TRBJ2-2; the D gene is possibly TRBD1 (6 bases). The germline V gene encodes CDR1 MNHNS and CDR2 SASEGT. This CDR3 spans 15 amino acids. V shed 4 bases and J shed 2 bases, with 11 bases lying between them.

Note on this clone: One junction end does not reproduce the germline sequence, and a read error may be involved. This chain joins TRBV6-6 and TRBJ1-3; D is ambiguous. This CDR3 has 13 residues. CDR1 and CDR2 from the germline V gene are MNHNY and SVGAGI (reference sequence). The CDR3: CASSYAPLNTVYF. CDR3 nucleotide sequence: TGTGCCAGCAGTTACGCCCCGTTGAACACCGTATATTTT.

The chain couples TRBV7-8 to TRBJ1-2, with 9 bases identical to TRBD1. Germline values: CDR1 SGHVS, CDR2 FQNEAQ. V lost 7 bases to trimming and J lost 4 bases; unmatched junction nucleotides: 7. This CDR3 spans 14 amino acids. Here the CDR3 DNA reads TGTGCCAGCACCCTGGGACAGGGAGGCTATGGCTACACCTTC. It specifies CASTLGQGGYGYTF.

The V and J genes are TRBV7-2 and TRBJ2-3; TRBD2 might be the D (5 bases). V was trimmed by 6 bases and J by 2 bases, leaving 18 bases between them. The CDR3 is made up of 16 amino acids. Germline loops: CDR1 SGHTA, CDR2 FQGNSA. The CDR3 loop reads CASRRTVGLTTDTQYF. DNA for the CDR3: TGTGCCAGCAGACGTACTGTAGGACTCACCACAGATACGCAGTATTTT.